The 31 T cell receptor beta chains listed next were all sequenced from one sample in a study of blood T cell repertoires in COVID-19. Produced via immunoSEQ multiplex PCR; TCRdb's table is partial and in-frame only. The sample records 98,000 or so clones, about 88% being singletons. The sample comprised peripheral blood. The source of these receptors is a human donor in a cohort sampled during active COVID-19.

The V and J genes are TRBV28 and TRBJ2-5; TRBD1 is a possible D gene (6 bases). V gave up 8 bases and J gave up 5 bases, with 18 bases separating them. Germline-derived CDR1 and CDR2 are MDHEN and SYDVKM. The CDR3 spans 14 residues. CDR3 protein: CASPPNREPETQYF. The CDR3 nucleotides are TGTGCCAGCCCTCCTAACAGGGAACCGGAGACCCAGTACTTC. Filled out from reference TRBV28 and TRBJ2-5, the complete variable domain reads DVKVTQSSRYLVKRTGEKVFLECVQDMDHENMFWYRQDPGLGLRLIYFSYDVKMKEKGDIPEGYSVSREKKERFSLILESASTNQTSMYLCASPPNREPETQYFGPGTRLLVL.

As DNA, the CDR3 is TGTGCCACCAGCAGGGGCGGGATTCCCGAGCAGTACTTC. This sequence encodes CATSRGGIPEQYF. This sequence joins TRBV15 and TRBJ2-7; tentative D call: TRBD2 (6 bases). V lost 3 bases, J lost 6 bases, and 12 bases lay in between. CDR1 LNHNV and CDR2 YYDKDF come from the germline V gene (reference sequence). The CDR3 loop spans 13 amino acids.

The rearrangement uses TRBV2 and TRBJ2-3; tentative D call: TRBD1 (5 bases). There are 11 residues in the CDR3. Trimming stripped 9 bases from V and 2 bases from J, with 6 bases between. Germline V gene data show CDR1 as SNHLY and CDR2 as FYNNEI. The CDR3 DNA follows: TGTGCCAGAGGGGACACAGATACGCAGTATTTT. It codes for CARGDTDTQYF.

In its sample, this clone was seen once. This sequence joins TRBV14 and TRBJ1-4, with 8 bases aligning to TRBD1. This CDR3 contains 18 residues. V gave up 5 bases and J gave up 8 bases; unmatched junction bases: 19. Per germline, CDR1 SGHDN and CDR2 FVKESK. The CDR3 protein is CASSSDRGFFESSEKLFF. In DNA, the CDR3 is TGTGCCAGCAGCTCAGACAGGGGCTTTTTTGAGTCATCGGAAAAACTGTTTTTT.

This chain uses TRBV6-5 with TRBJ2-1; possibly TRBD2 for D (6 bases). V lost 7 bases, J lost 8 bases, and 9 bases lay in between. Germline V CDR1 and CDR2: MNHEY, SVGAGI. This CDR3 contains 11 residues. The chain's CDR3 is CASTLAHEQFF. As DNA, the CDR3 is TGTGCCAGCACACTAGCTCATGAGCAGTTCTTC.

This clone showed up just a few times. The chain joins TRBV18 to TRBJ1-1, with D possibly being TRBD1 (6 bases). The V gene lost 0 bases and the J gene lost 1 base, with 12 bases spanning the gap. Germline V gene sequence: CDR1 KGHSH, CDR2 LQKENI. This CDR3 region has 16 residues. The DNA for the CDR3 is TGTGCCAGCTCACCACCTTCCCCGGGACAGAACACTGAAGCTTTCTTT. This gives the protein CASSPPSPGQNTEAFF.

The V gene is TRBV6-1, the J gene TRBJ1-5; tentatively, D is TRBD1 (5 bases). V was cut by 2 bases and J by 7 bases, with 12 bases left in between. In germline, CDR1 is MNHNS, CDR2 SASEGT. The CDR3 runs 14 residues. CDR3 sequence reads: CASSEKGRRQPQHF. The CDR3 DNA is TGTGCCAGCAGTGAAAAGGGGAGGAGACAGCCCCAGCATTTT.

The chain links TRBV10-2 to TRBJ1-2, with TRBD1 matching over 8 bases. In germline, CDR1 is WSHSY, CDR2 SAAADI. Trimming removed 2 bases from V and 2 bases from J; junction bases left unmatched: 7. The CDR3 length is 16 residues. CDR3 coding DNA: TGCGCCAGCAGTGAGCCCGGACAGGGTTGGAACTATGGCTACACCTTC. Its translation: CASSEPGQGWNYGYTF.

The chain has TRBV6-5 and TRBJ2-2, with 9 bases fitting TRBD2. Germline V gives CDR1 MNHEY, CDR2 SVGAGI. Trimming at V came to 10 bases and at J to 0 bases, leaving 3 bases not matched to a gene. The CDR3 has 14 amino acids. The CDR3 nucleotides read TGTGCCACCCTAGCGGGGTCGAACACCGGGGAGCTGTTTTTT. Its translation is CATLAGSNTGELFF.

The DNA of the CDR3 is TGTGCCAGCAGTGAATCGAACAGAAACTATGGCTACACCTTC. This sequence encodes CASSESNRNYGYTF. The chain links TRBV6-1 to TRBJ1-2; D gene unclear. Trimming removed 2 bases from V and 2 bases from J, with 9 bases in between. This CDR3 region has 14 residues. The germline V gene encodes CDR1 MNHNS and CDR2 SASEGT.

Here the CDR3 DNA reads TGCGCCAGCAGCCAAGACTCCGGGAGTCAGATCGGTAGTGAGCAGTTCTTC. This codes for CASSQDSGSQIGSEQFF. The J gene is TRBJ2-1, the V gene TRBV4-1, with D possibly being TRBD2 (6 bases). Trimming took 0 bases from V and 9 from J, leaving 21 bases between them. Germline assignment: CDR1 MGHRA and CDR2 YSYEKL. The CDR3 has 17 amino acids.

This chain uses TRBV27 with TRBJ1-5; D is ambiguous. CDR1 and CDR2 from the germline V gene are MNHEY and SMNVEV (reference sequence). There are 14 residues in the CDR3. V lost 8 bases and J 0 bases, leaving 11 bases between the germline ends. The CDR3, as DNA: TGTGCCAGCGCTACCGGGGATAGCAATCAGCCCCAGCATTTT. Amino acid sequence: CASATGDSNQPQHF.

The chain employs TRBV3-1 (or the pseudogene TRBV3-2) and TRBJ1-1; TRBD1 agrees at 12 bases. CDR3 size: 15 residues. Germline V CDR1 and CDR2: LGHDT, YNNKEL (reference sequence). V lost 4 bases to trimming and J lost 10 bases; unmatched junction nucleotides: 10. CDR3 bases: TGTGCCAGCAGCCCTAGGGGACAGGGGGCAATGTTAGCTTTCTTT. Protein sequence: CASSPRGQGAMLAFF.

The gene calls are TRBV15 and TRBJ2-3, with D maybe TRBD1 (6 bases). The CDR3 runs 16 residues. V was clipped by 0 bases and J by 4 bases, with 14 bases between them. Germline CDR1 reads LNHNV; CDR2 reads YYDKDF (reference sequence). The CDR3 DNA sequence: TGTGCCACCAGCAGAGACCAGGGGAGTCCCGCAGATACGCAGTATTTT. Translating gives CATSRDQGSPADTQYF. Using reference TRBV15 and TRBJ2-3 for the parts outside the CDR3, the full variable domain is DAMVIQNPRYQVTQFGKPVTLSCSQTLNHNVMYWYQQKSSQAPKLLFHYYDKDFNNEADTPDNFQSRRPNTSFCFLDIRSPGLGDTAMYLCATSRDQGSPADTQYFGPGTRLTVL.

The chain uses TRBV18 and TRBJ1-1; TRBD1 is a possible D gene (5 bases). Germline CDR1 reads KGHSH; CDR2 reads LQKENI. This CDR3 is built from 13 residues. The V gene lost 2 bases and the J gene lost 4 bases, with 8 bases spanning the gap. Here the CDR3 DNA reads TGTGCCAGCTCACCAATGGGGGGCACTGAAGCTTTCTTT. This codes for CASSPMGGTEAFF. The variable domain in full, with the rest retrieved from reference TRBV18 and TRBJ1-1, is NAGVMQNPRHLVRRRGQEARLRCSPMKGHSHVYWYRQLPEEGLKFMVYLQKENIIDESGMPKERFSAEFPKEGPSILRIQQVVRGDSAAYFCASSPMGGTEAFFGQGTRLTVV.

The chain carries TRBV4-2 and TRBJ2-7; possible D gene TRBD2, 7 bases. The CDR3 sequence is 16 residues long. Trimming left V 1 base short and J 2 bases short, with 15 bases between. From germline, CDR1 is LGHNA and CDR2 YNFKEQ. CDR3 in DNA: TGTGCCAGCAGCCAAGGTTGGAGGGGGGGAGCCTACGAGCAGTACTTC. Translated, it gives CASSQGWRGGAYEQYF.

For the CDR3, the DNA is TGTGCCAGCAGTTTGATTAAATTTCGGCGGACTGAGAACACCGGGGAGCTGTTTTTT. It yields the protein CASSLIKFRRTENTGELFF. The J gene is TRBJ2-2, the V gene TRBV28; the D gene is possibly TRBD2 (5 bases). Germline-derived CDR1 and CDR2 are MDHEN and SYDVKM. Deletions cut 3 bases from V and 1 base from J, with 21 bases between. This CDR3 has 19 amino acids.

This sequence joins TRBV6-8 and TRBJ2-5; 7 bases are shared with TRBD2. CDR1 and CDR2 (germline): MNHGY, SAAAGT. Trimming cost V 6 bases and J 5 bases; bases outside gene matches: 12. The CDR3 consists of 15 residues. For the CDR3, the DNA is TGTGCCAGCAGACCCAGCGGGGACCTACAGGAGACCCAGTACTTC. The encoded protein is CASRPSGDLQETQYF.

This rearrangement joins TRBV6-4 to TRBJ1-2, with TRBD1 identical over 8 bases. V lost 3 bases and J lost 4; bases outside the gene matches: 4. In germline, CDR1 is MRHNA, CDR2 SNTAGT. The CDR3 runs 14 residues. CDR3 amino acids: CASSERTGPYGYTF. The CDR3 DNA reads TGTGCCAGCAGTGAGCGGACAGGGCCCTATGGCTACACCTTC.

CDR3 bases: TGTGCCAGCTCCCCGCCGGGGGGGCCAGATACGCAGTATTTT. Protein product: CASSPPGGPDTQYF. This chain joins TRBV6-6 and TRBJ2-3; 8 nucleotides agree with TRBD2. Germline assignment: CDR1 MNHNY and CDR2 SVGAGI (reference sequence). This CDR3 contains 14 residues. The V segment lost 8 bases and the J segment 4 bases; nucleotides outside the gene matches: 8.

For the CDR3, the DNA is TGTGCCAGCAACTTAGCGGGCCGCACAGATACGCAGTATTTT. This translates into CASNLAGRTDTQYF. This sequence joins TRBV9 and TRBJ2-3; 7 bases are a match to TRBD2. J was trimmed by 1 base and V by 6 bases; bases with no gene match: 5. Per the germline V gene, CDR1 is SGDLS and CDR2 is YYNGEE. This CDR3 spans 14 amino acids.

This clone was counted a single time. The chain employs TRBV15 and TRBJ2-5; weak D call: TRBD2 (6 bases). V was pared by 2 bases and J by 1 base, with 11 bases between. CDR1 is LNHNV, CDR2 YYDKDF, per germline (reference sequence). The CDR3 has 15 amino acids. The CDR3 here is CATSRTRGIQETQYF. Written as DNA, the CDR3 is TGTGCCACCAGCAGAACGCGGGGTATCCAAGAGACCCAGTACTTC.

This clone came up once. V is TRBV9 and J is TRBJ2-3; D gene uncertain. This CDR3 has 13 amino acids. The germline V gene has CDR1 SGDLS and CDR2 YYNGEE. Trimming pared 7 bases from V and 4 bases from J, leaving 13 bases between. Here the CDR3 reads CASAGPNADTQYF. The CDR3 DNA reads TGTGCCAGCGCTGGGCCAAACGCAGATACGCAGTATTTT.

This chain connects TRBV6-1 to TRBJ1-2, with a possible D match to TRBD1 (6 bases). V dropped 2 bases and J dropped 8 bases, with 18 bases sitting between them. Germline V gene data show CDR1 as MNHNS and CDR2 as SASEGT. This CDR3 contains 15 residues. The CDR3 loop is CASSEFTGNGRGYTF. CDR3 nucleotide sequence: TGTGCCAGCAGTGAATTTACAGGGAACGGGAGGGGCTACACCTTC.

The CDR3 spells CASSPPGPGDYGYTF. CDR3 bases: TGTGCCAGCTCACCACCGGGCCCAGGGGACTATGGCTACACCTTC. The chain joins TRBV18 to TRBJ1-2, with D maybe TRBD1 (6 bases). V lost 0 bases to trimming and J lost 3 bases, with 11 bases between them. CDR3 length equals 15 residues. Germline lookup yields CDR1 KGHSH and CDR2 LQKENI.

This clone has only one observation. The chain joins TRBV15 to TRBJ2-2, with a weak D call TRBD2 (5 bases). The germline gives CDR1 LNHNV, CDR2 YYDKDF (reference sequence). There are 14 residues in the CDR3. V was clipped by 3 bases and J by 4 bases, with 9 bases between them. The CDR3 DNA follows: TGTGCCACCAGCAGGGACGGAGGCACCGGGGAGCTGTTTTTT. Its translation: CATSRDGGTGELFF.

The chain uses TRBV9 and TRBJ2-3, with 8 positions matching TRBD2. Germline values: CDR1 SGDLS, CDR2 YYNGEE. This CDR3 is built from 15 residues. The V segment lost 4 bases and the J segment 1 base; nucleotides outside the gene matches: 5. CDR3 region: CASSFGTSGTDTQYF. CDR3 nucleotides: TGTGCCAGCAGCTTCGGGACTAGTGGCACAGATACGCAGTATTTT.

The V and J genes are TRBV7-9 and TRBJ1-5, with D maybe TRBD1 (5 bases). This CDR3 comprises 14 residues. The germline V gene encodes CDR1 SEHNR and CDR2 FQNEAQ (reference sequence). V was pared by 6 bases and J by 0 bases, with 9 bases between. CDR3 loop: CASSYTGSNQPQHF. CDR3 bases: TGTGCCAGCAGTTATACAGGTAGCAATCAGCCCCAGCATTTT.

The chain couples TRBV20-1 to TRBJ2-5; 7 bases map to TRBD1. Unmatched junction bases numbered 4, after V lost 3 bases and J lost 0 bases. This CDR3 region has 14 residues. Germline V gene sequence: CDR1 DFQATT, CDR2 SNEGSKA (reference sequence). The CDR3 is CSASHGTDQETQYF. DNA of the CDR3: TGCAGTGCTAGTCACGGGACAGACCAAGAGACCCAGTACTTC.

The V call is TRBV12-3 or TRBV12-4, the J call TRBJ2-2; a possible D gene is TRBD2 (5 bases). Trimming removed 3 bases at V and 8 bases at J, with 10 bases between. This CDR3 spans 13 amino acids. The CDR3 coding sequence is TGTGCCAGCAGTTTTCGGGGTGTGGGGGAGCTGTTTTTT. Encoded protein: CASSFRGVGELFF.

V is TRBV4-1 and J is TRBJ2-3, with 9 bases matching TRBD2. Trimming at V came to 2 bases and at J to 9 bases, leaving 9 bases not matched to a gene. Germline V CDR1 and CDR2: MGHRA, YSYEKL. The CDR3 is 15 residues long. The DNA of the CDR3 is TGCGCCAGCAGCCAATCTCCGACCCTAGCGGGGACGCAGTATTTT. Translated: CASSQSPTLAGTQYF.